This paragraph covers one T cell receptor beta chain sequence. Its target is unknown. A J-beta primer mix and a sample-barcoded 5' primer were used in a second PCR of roughly 6 to 11 cycles. From the 5' RACE reads, TCRdb called clonotypes with MiXCR, one entry per CDR3 protein. The table has about 1 million distinct CDR3 sequences, more than 35% seen once; the top ten hold under 20%. V dropped 1 base and J dropped 2 bases, with 11 bases sitting between them. The CDR3 has 15 residues. Germline assignment: CDR1 MGHRA and CDR2 YSYEKL. These data come from a study of blood T cells in healthy people across ages. About the study: Capture via template switching afforded approximately one barcoded beta molecule per two T cells.

The study recruited healthy Caucasian donors from Russia who were aged roughly 6 to 95. Overall study findings and caveats: CMV status of donors was unknown, possibly confounding expanded clonotype changes.

Material for sequencing was blood. V usage is TRBV4-1 and J usage is TRBJ2-5, with D unclear. This receptor was obtained from a woman aged 55-75 years in good health. This CDR3 reads CASSQARIGQETQYF. Written as DNA, the CDR3 is TGCGCCAGCAGCCAAGCTCGAATCGGGCAAGAGACCCAGTACTTC.